Listed here is a single T cell receptor (beta chain). Its antigen is unidentified. The data are from a study of CD8 T cells in ankylosing spondylitis. Points from the study as a whole: Characteristic, it appeared, of ankylosing spondylitis blood was a TCR beta motif of 7 or 8 highly homologous variants. Disease-linked clones bore a CD8+ phenotype, appearing relatively rarely in peripheral blood. Earlier literature documents some of the motif variants in reactive arthritis synovial fluid and blood.

It was by quantitative 5'-RACE with molecular barcodes that TCR beta libraries were made. TCRdb reprocessed the 5' RACE reads with MiXCR, giving one entry per CDR3 protein. The data hold under 550,000 distinct CDR3 sequences, with roughly 26% observed a single time. Germline assignment: CDR1 MGHRA and CDR2 YSYEKL. Trimming stripped 4 bases from V and 4 bases from J, with 16 bases between. The CDR3 totals 16 residues. This chain joins TRBV4-1 and TRBJ2-2; either TRBD1 or TRBD2 may fit D (5 bases each). The receptor was derived from a male donor with ankylosing spondylitis. The sample taken for sequencing was blood, either unsorted or a sorted T cell fraction (not recorded which). This CDR3 is CASSRYKGGGTGELFF. The CDR3 DNA reads TGCGCCAGCAGCCGTTACAAGGGTGGGGGCACCGGGGAGCTGTTTTTT.